This TCR beta chain was observed in a study of T-cell reconstitution after alpha-beta-depleted transplantation in children. Library preparation (for TCRbeta) was performed with unique molecular identifiers. TCRdb re-called the PCR reads with MiXCR, one entry per CDR3 protein. The sample consists of some 390,000 distinct CDR3 sequences, around 21% of them appearing once. Material: PBMCs from the stem cell graft donor, obtained from the stem cell graft. The clonotype comes from a human donor who donated a stem cell graft to a child with acute myeloid leukemia.

The CDR3 bases are TGTGCCAGCAGCTACCGGGACAGGCCCACCTACGAGCAGTACTTC. This codes for CASSYRDRPTYEQYF. The V gene is TRBV7-2, the J gene TRBJ2-7; the match to TRBD1 covers 8 bases. The CDR3 length is 15 residues. Germline V gene data show CDR1 as SGHTA and CDR2 as FQGNSA. Unmatched junction bases numbered 7, after V lost 4 bases and J lost 2 bases.